Each of the 31 T cell receptor beta chains below was sequenced from the same sample in a study of cytomegalovirus exposure and HLA in healthy donors. PCR was performed using 60 Vbeta and 13 Jbeta primers. TCRdb keeps only in-frame clones here, not all; method: immunoSEQ multiplex PCR. The data hold 180,000 or so clones, with roughly 77% observed a single time. Sequences were obtained from PBMCs. These receptor sequences come from a middle-aged woman in good health and CMV-seropositive.

The chain carries TRBV28 and TRBJ2-1; 10 bases match TRBD2. The junction had 3 bases not matched to a gene; V was cut back by 6 bases and J by 4 bases. The CDR3 has 14 amino acids. Per germline, CDR1 MDHEN and CDR2 SYDVKM. CDR3 DNA sequence: TGTGCCAGCAGCTTACTAGCGGGGTACAATGAGCAGTTCTTC. This encodes CASSLLAGYNEQFF.

J is TRBJ2-1 and V is TRBV11-3; the D is unclear. CDR3 size: 13 residues. Trimming removed 0 bases from V and 5 bases from J, with 5 bases in between. The germline gives CDR1 SGHNT, CDR2 YENEEA. The CDR3, as DNA: TGTGCCAGCAGCTTAGAGGGCAACAATGAGCAGTTCTTC. Translation gives CASSLEGNNEQFF.

The chain combines TRBV7-6 with TRBJ1-4; no firm D call. Trimming shortened V by 1 base and J by 8 bases, and 14 bases separated the two germline ends. This CDR3 has 15 residues. Germline loops: CDR1 SGHVS, CDR2 FNYEAQ. The CDR3 is CASSLGANRREKLFF. The CDR3, as DNA: TGTGCCAGCAGCTTAGGGGCAAACCGAAGGGAAAAACTGTTTTTT.

This chain links TRBV6-6 with TRBJ1-5, with D possibly being TRBD1 (5 bases). CDR1 and CDR2 (germline): MNHNY, SVGAGI (reference sequence). The CDR3 length is 14 residues. V was pared by 6 bases and J by 0 bases, with 9 bases between. The CDR3 loop is CASRADSSNQPQHF. Here the CDR3 DNA reads TGTGCCAGCAGGGCCGACAGTAGCAATCAGCCCCAGCATTTT.

The chain joins TRBV28 to TRBJ1-6; perhaps TRBD1 as D (6 bases). Germline-derived CDR1 and CDR2 are MDHEN and SYDVKM. Trimming left V 3 bases short and J 5 bases short, with 11 bases between. This CDR3 has 15 amino acids. The CDR3: CASSLGAADNSPLHF. The CDR3 region has the DNA TGTGCCAGCAGTTTGGGGGCAGCTGATAATTCACCCCTCCACTTT. The variable domain in full, completed from reference TRBV28 and TRBJ1-6, reads DVKVTQSSRYLVKRTGEKVFLECVQDMDHENMFWYRQDPGLGLRLIYFSYDVKMKEKGDIPEGYSVSREKKERFSLILESASTNQTSMYLCASSLGAADNSPLHFGNGTRLTVT.

This clone turned up a few times. This chain links TRBV19 with TRBJ1-2; 10 bases align to TRBD1. Germline values: CDR1 LNHDA, CDR2 SQIVND (reference sequence). The V segment lost 5 bases and the J segment 8 bases; nucleotides outside the gene matches: 17. This CDR3 spans 17 amino acids. CDR3 sequence (DNA): TGTGCCAGTAGTCTCACCCCCGGGACAGGGGAAGTCGGGGGCTACACCTTC. This encodes CASSLTPGTGEVGGYTF.

Turning to this clone: At the DNA level, this CDR3 is encoded by other sequences in the same sample as well. The chain couples TRBV5-1 to TRBJ2-7; 8 bases line up with TRBD1. Germline values: CDR1 SGHRS, CDR2 YFSETQ. With V trimmed by 6 bases and J by 4 bases, 9 bases remained unmatched. The CDR3 is 14 residues long. The CDR3 spells CASKGQASSYEQYF. CDR3 nucleotides: TGCGCCAGCAAGGGACAGGCCTCCTCGTACGAGCAGTACTTC.

V and J are TRBV5-5 and TRBJ1-1; 11 nucleotides match TRBD1. Looked up from germline, CDR1 is SGHKS and CDR2 is YYEKEE (reference sequence). With V trimmed by 3 bases and J by 8 bases, 6 bases remained unmatched. The CDR3 length is 14 residues. CDR3 sequence: CASSYGTGGREAFF. CDR3 DNA: TGTGCCAGCAGCTATGGGACAGGGGGACGCGAAGCTTTCTTT. Filled out from reference TRBV5-5 and TRBJ1-1, the complete variable domain reads DAGVTQSPTHLIKTRGQQVTLRCSPISGHKSVSWYQQVLGQGPQFIFQYYEKEERGRGNFPDRFSARQFPNYSSELNVNALLLGDSALYLCASSYGTGGREAFFGQGTRLTVV.

This sequence joins TRBV25-1 and TRBJ2-7, with D perhaps matching TRBD2 (5 bases). V lost 3 bases and J 0 bases, leaving 9 bases between the germline ends. CDR3 length: 14 residues. The germline gives CDR1 MGHDK, CDR2 SYGVNS. The CDR3 is CASSDPGSSYEQYF. For the CDR3, the DNA is TGTGCCAGCAGTGACCCGGGGAGCTCCTACGAGCAGTACTTC.

The V and J genes are TRBV28 and TRBJ1-2; TRBD1 matches 7 bases. CDR1 MDHEN and CDR2 SYDVKM come from the germline V gene. The length of the CDR3 is 13 residues. V shed 6 bases, J shed 8 bases, and the junction held 9 bases outside the gene matches. DNA for the CDR3: TGTGCCAGCAGGGCCCGACAGGGAGGAGGCTACACCTTC. Residues: CASRARQGGGYTF.

The chain uses TRBV7-9 and TRBJ1-1; the D gene is possibly TRBD1 (5 bases). The CDR3 has 13 residues. CDR1 SEHNR and CDR2 FQNEAQ come from the germline V gene (reference sequence). V was trimmed by 5 bases and J by 2 bases, leaving 9 bases between them. The CDR3 spells CASSVDRNTEAFF. Here the CDR3 DNA reads TGTGCCAGCAGCGTTGACAGAAACACTGAAGCTTTCTTT.

The chain combines TRBV30 with TRBJ2-7, with TRBD2 matching 9 bases. This CDR3 has 14 amino acids. V was pared by 1 base and J by 9 bases, with 10 bases of the junction left unmatched. Germline CDR1 and CDR2: GTSNPN and SVGIG (reference sequence). The CDR3 region is CAWSDSLVRGGQYF. The DNA of the CDR3 is TGTGCCTGGAGTGACAGCCTAGTGCGGGGGGGGCAGTACTTC.

J is TRBJ2-3 and V is TRBV5-1; 8 bases line up with TRBD1. Unmatched junction bases numbered 11, after V lost 4 bases and J lost 1 base. Germline V gene lookup returns CDR1 SGHRS and CDR2 YFSETQ. The CDR3 totals 17 residues. CDR3 region: CASSQGTGTGGTDTQYF. The CDR3 region has the DNA TGCGCCAGCAGCCAGGGGACCGGGACAGGTGGCACAGATACGCAGTATTTT.

V usage is TRBV5-6 and J usage is TRBJ1-2; no definite D call. Germline CDR1 SGHDT, CDR2 YYEEEE. There are 15 residues in the CDR3. Trimming cost V 0 bases and J 4 bases, with 13 bases left between them. The CDR3 is CASSLVRGEIYGYTF. The CDR3 DNA reads as TGTGCCAGCAGCTTGGTGAGAGGAGAAATCTATGGCTACACCTTC.

This clone came up a few times. The V and J genes are TRBV11-2 and TRBJ1-2; 8 bases are a match to TRBD1. The junction had 19 bases not matched to a gene; V was cut back by 5 bases and J by 8 bases. The V gene's germline CDR1 is SGHAT and CDR2 FQNNGV. The CDR3 contains 17 residues. For the CDR3, the DNA is TGTGCCAGCAGCCCGAAGTCAGGACAGGGAGGGCTATGCGGCTACACCTTC. Amino acids: CASSPKSGQGGLCGYTF.

This rearrangement joins TRBV2 to TRBJ2-1, with TRBD2 matching over 12 bases. With 8 bases clipped from V and 3 bases from J, the junction kept 11 bases outside the gene matches. The CDR3 extends over 17 amino acids. Germline V CDR1 and CDR2: SNHLY, FYNNEI. The CDR3 here is CASSLAGGPNSYNEQFF. CDR3 sequence (DNA): TGTGCCAGCTCTCTAGCGGGAGGGCCGAACAGCTACAATGAGCAGTTCTTC.

As to this clone: Other DNA sequences in the same sample also yield this CDR3. The chain recombines TRBV5-1 with TRBJ2-7; the D gene is possibly TRBD1 (8 bases). The V gene's germline CDR1 is SGHRS and CDR2 YFSETQ. Trimming took 5 bases from V and 2 from J, leaving 14 bases between them. The CDR3 is made up of 14 amino acids. The CDR3 bases are TGCGCCAGCAGTAGGGAGGGACAGGCCTACGAGCAGTACTTC. Translating gives CASSREGQAYEQYF.

The V gene is TRBV29-1, the J gene TRBJ2-1, with TRBD2 matching over 8 bases. The CDR3 is 13 amino acids. Losses at the gene ends were 0 bases for V and 12 bases for J; bases not matched to a gene: 7. Germline values: CDR1 SQVTM, CDR2 ANQGSEA. The CDR3 region has the DNA TGCAGCGTTGAAGACGGGTGGAGCGGGAGGCAGTTCTTC. Its translation is CSVEDGWSGRQFF.

The CDR3 reads CASSASSAALGDTQYF. In DNA form, the CDR3 reads TGTGCCAGCAGCGCCTCATCGGCGGCGCTTGGGGATACGCAGTATTTT. The chain joins TRBV7-6 to TRBJ2-3; no clear D gene. The germline V gene has CDR1 SGHVS and CDR2 FNYEAQ. The CDR3 is 16 amino acids. Trimming left V 5 bases short and J 6 bases short, with 21 bases between.

This chain connects TRBV2 to TRBJ2-5; tentative D call: TRBD2 (6 bases). The CDR3 consists of 12 residues. Trimming left V 6 bases short and J 5 bases short, with 10 bases between. Germline V gene lookup returns CDR1 SNHLY and CDR2 FYNNEI. The CDR3 region is CASRRDRETQYF. CDR3 nucleotide sequence: TGTGCCAGCAGGCGGGATCGGGAGACCCAGTACTTC.

V usage is TRBV28 and J usage is TRBJ2-3, with D tentatively TRBD2 (6 bases). The CDR3 extends over 14 amino acids. V dropped 8 bases and J dropped 4 bases, with 16 bases sitting between them. Germline V gives CDR1 MDHEN, CDR2 SYDVKM. The CDR3 protein is CASERGLLADTQYF. The CDR3 DNA sequence: TGTGCCAGCGAGAGGGGACTTCTCGCAGATACGCAGTATTTT.

This clone appeared a single time. At one boundary the junction diverges from the germline segment, which might be a read error. V usage is TRBV7-7 and J usage is TRBJ2-7; unclear D gene. CDR1 and CDR2 (germline): SSHAT, FNYEAQ (reference sequence). The CDR3 length is 13 residues. The CDR3 is CASSFGTDYEQYF. As DNA, the CDR3 is TGTGCTAGCAGCTTTGGAACAGACTACGAGCAGTACTTC. Full variable domain (remainder filled in from reference TRBV7-7 and TRBJ2-7): GAGVSQSPRYKVTKRGQDVTLRCDPISSHATLYWYQQALGQGPEFLTYFNYEAQPDKSGLPSDRFSAERPEGSISTLTIQRTEQRDSAMYRCASSFGTDYEQYFGPGTRLTVT.

The chain has TRBV28 and TRBJ1-5, with 8 bases fitting TRBD1. With V trimmed by 8 bases and J by 3 bases, 6 bases remained unmatched. Germline-derived CDR1 and CDR2 are MDHEN and SYDVKM. This CDR3 is 14 amino acids long. CDR3 sequence: CASGYRGDNQPQHF. CDR3 sequence (DNA): TGTGCCAGCGGATACAGGGGGGACAATCAGCCCCAGCATTTT. The variable domain in full, with the rest retrieved from reference TRBV28 and TRBJ1-5, is DVKVTQSSRYLVKRTGEKVFLECVQDMDHENMFWYRQDPGLGLRLIYFSYDVKMKEKGDIPEGYSVSREKKERFSLILESASTNQTSMYLCASGYRGDNQPQHFGDGTRLSIL.

The chain uses TRBV7-2 and TRBJ2-1; D gene unclear. V dropped 1 base and J dropped 6 bases, with 4 bases sitting between them. The CDR3 consists of 12 residues. The germline V gene encodes CDR1 SGHTA and CDR2 FQGNSA. Written as DNA, the CDR3 is TGTGCCAGCAGCTTAGTCCTCAATGAGCAGTTCTTC. It codes for CASSLVLNEQFF.

The chain combines TRBV19 with TRBJ1-5, with D tentatively TRBD1 (5 bases). V was clipped by 7 bases and J by 0 bases, with 19 bases between them. Germline CDR1 reads LNHDA; CDR2 reads SQIVND (reference sequence). The length of the CDR3 is 17 residues. The CDR3 DNA follows: TGTGCCAGTACTACGACGCTGGGGGGGACTAGCAATCAGCCCCAGCATTTT. The encoded protein is CASTTTLGGTSNQPQHF.

The gene calls are TRBV7-9 and TRBJ1-1; D is perhaps TRBD1 (6 bases). The ends were cut back, 5 bases at V and 7 bases at J, with 17 bases in the middle. The CDR3 is 14 residues long. Germline V gene data show CDR1 as SEHNR and CDR2 as FQNEAQ (reference sequence). CDR3 bases: TGTGCCAGCAGCCTCCTCCCGGGACAAAGTGAAGCTTTCTTT. Protein product: CASSLLPGQSEAFF.

V and J are TRBV28 and TRBJ2-7; TRBD2 aligns across 10 bases. The germline gives CDR1 MDHEN, CDR2 SYDVKM. The CDR3 sequence is 14 residues long. J gave up 4 bases and V 3 bases, and 3 bases lay outside the gene matches. The CDR3, as DNA: TGTGCCAGCAGTTTCAGCGGGAGGGCATACGAGCAGTACTTC. Its protein product is CASSFSGRAYEQYF. The entire variable domain, with the rest obtained from reference TRBV28 and TRBJ2-7, is as follows: DVKVTQSSRYLVKRTGEKVFLECVQDMDHENMFWYRQDPGLGLRLIYFSYDVKMKEKGDIPEGYSVSREKKERFSLILESASTNQTSMYLCASSFSGRAYEQYFGPGTRLTVT.

The chain employs TRBV7-2 and TRBJ2-1, with TRBD2 as a possible D gene (5 bases). CDR3 length: 15 residues. V was clipped by 5 bases and J by 8 bases, with 19 bases between them. CDR1 and CDR2 (germline): SGHTA, FQGNSA. CDR3 sequence: CASSRPGKGSDEQFF. The CDR3 nucleotides read TGTGCCAGCAGCCGGCCCGGGAAGGGTAGCGATGAGCAGTTCTTC.

The J gene is TRBJ2-5, the V gene TRBV5-4; maybe TRBD2 (5 bases). CDR3 size: 14 residues. The V end lost 4 bases, the J end lost 1 base, and 11 bases lay between the germline ends. Germline V gene lookup returns CDR1 SGHNT and CDR2 YYREEE (reference sequence). This CDR3 reads CASSGVAGQETQYF. The CDR3 nucleotides are TGTGCCAGCAGCGGGGTGGCGGGCCAAGAGACCCAGTACTTC.

The chain is built from TRBV4-3 and TRBJ2-2; 12 bases fit TRBD2. The CDR3 is 20 residues long. Germline CDR1 LGHNA, CDR2 YSLEER. V gave up 0 bases and J gave up 3 bases; unmatched junction bases: 11. CDR3 in amino acids: CASSQESGASGRVYTGELFF. For the CDR3, the DNA is TGCGCCAGCAGCCAAGAGTCAGGTGCTAGCGGGAGGGTGTACACCGGGGAGCTGTTTTTT.

The chain joins TRBV6-1 to TRBJ2-1; 11 positions match TRBD2. The CDR3 is 16 residues long. CDR1 MNHNS and CDR2 SASEGT come from the germline V gene. Trimming removed 4 bases from V and 7 bases from J; junction bases left unmatched: 9. CDR3 DNA: TGTGCCAGCAGTGGAGGTAGCGGGAGGGGGACTAATGAGCAGTTCTTC. Its protein product is CASSGGSGRGTNEQFF.